The clone carrying this T cell receptor (beta chain) was picked up a small number of times. Germline V gene lookup returns CDR1 SGHTA and CDR2 FQGNSA. The V segment lost 5 bases and the J segment 2 bases; nucleotides outside the gene matches: 6. This CDR3 is 15 amino acids long. Noted time point: pre-treatment sample, taken before nivolumab and TIL therapy. This sample was included in a study of TIL therapy for anti-PD-1-resistant metastatic lung cancer. This was the immunoSEQ v3 assay. TCRdb's copy holds only in-frame clones and misses some; the assay was immunoSEQ multiplex PCR. The sample records just under 60,000 clones, about two thirds being singletons.

The sequencing here drew on blood, taken at baseline. This chain uses TRBV7-2 with TRBJ2-7; 10 nucleotides line up with TRBD2. The clonotype comes from a person aged 25-80 years with non-small cell lung cancer. CDR3 DNA: TGTGCCAGCAGCCGCTTAGCGGGAGGTCCCTACGAGCAGTACTTC. Translation gives CASSRLAGGPYEQYF. Together with reference TRBV7-2 and TRBJ2-7, the CDR3 gives the full variable domain: GAGVSQSPSNKVTEKGKDVELRCDPISGHTALYWYRQSLGQGLEFLIYFQGNSAPDKSGLPSDRFSAERTGGSVSTLTIQRTQQEDSAVYLCASSRLAGGPYEQYFGPGTRLTVT.